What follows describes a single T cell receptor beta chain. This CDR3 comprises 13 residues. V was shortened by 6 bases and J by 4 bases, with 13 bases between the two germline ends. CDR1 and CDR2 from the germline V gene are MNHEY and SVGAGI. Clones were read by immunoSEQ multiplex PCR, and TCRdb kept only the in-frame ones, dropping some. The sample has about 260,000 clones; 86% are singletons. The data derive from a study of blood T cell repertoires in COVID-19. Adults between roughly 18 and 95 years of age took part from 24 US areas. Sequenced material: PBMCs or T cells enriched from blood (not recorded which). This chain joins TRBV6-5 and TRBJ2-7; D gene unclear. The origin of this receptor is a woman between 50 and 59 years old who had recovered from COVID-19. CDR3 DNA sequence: TGTGCCAGCAGCACCCCGGGTGGATACGAGCAGTACTTC. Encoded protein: CASSTPGGYEQYF.